The next 21 T cell receptor beta chains were all read from a single sample in a study of PD-1 blockade in classical Hodgkin lymphoma. There was relapse after autologous stem cell transplantation in every patient, and there was variation in brentuximab vedotin exposure. Sequencing used immunoSEQ multiplex PCR; TCRdb keeps in-frame clones, though not all of them. Of over 85,000 clones in the sample, approximately 80% are singletons; the top ten hold 16%. The specimen comprised peripheral blood mononuclear cells (PBMCs), sampled before the second cycle of nivolumab. The origin of the receptors is a human donor with classical Hodgkin lymphoma.

This chain connects TRBV18 to TRBJ1-2; TRBD1 matches at 7 bases. Germline CDR1 KGHSH, CDR2 LQKENI. V lost 1 base, J lost 6 bases, and 2 bases stayed unmatched. The CDR3 spans 13 residues. CDR3 nucleotide sequence: TGTGCCAGCTCACCACAGGGGGCGGATGGCTACACCTTC. Translation: CASSPQGADGYTF.

This chain connects TRBV6-6 to TRBJ1-2; D is unresolved. This CDR3 comprises 12 residues. Between the trimmed V and J ends, which lost 6 bases and 8 bases, there was a span of 13 bases. Germline V gene sequence: CDR1 MNHNY, CDR2 SVGAGI (reference sequence). In nucleotides, the CDR3 is TGTGCCAGCAGCCTCCCACTAAGAGGCTACACCTTC. It yields the protein CASSLPLRGYTF.

The chain carries TRBV7-3 and TRBJ2-5; D not certain. The germline V and J ends were trimmed by 5 bases and 5 bases, with 12 bases remaining between them. Germline CDR1 is SGHTA and CDR2 is FQGTGA. The CDR3 spans 13 residues. CDR3 in DNA: TGTGCCAGCAGCCCCCTGCCTTCGGAGACCCAGTACTTC. It translates to CASSPLPSETQYF.

This chain links TRBV13 with TRBJ2-7, with 8 bases identical to TRBD1. CDR3 length: 14 amino acids. Looked up from germline, CDR1 is PRHDT and CDR2 is FYEKMQ (reference sequence). J was trimmed by 1 base and V by 5 bases; bases with no gene match: 4. The CDR3 sequence is CASSPGQGSYEQYF. CDR3 sequence (DNA): TGTGCCAGCAGCCCCGGACAGGGTTCCTACGAGCAGTACTTC. Using reference TRBV13 and TRBJ2-7 for the parts outside the CDR3, the full variable domain is AAGVIQSPRHLIKEKRETATLKCYPIPRHDTVYWYQQGPGQDPQFLISFYEKMQSDKGSIPDRFSAQQFSDYHSELNMSSLELGDSALYFCASSPGQGSYEQYFGPGTRLTVT.

V usage is TRBV10-3 and J usage is TRBJ2-4; tentative D call: TRBD2 (5 bases). The V gene lost 3 bases and the J gene lost 8 bases, with 11 bases spanning the gap. The CDR3 totals 13 residues. The germline V gene encodes CDR1 ENHRY and CDR2 SYGVKD. The CDR3, as DNA: TGTGCCATCAGTGACGGGGTGGCTGACATTCAGTACTTC. It specifies CAISDGVADIQYF.

This chain joins TRBV30 and TRBJ2-7; 9 bases map to TRBD2. This CDR3 is built from 15 residues. Losses at the gene ends were 3 bases for V and 1 base for J; bases not matched to a gene: 7. Germline V CDR1 and CDR2: GTSNPN, SVGIG (reference sequence). CDR3 DNA: TGTGCCTGGAGCCTTAGCGGGAGAGGGTCCTACGAGCAGTACTTC. Translated, it gives CAWSLSGRGSYEQYF.

The chain combines TRBV18 with TRBJ1-5; TRBD1 aligns across 9 bases. The V segment lost 1 base and the J segment 9 bases; nucleotides outside the gene matches: 10. CDR3 size: 16 residues. The germline V gene encodes CDR1 KGHSH and CDR2 LQKENI. Here the CDR3 reads CASSPHAQGALPPQHF. CDR3 DNA sequence: TGTGCCAGCTCACCACACGCACAGGGGGCTCTCCCGCCCCAGCATTTT.

The chain employs TRBV5-1 and TRBJ2-1, with 8 nucleotides matching TRBD2. V shed 5 bases, J shed 2 bases, and the junction held 3 bases outside the gene matches. Germline assignment: CDR1 SGHRS and CDR2 YFSETQ. This CDR3 contains 14 residues. CDR3 bases: TGCGCCAGCAGACGGGAGGGAGCCTACAATGAGCAGTTCTTC. This translates into CASRREGAYNEQFF. The full variable domain, completed using reference TRBV5-1 and TRBJ2-1, is KAGVTQTPRYLIKTRGQQVTLSCSPISGHRSVSWYQQTPGQGLQFLFEYFSETQRNKGNFPGRFSGRQFSNSRSEMNVSTLELGDSALYLCASRREGAYNEQFFGPGTRLTVL.

The rearrangement uses TRBV6-5 and TRBJ2-5; D remains unclear. The V and J ends lost 7 bases and 1 base respectively, with 4 bases between them. The CDR3 consists of 11 residues. Looked up from germline, CDR1 is MNHEY and CDR2 is SVGAGI. DNA for the CDR3: TGTGCCAGCACAATCCAAGAGACCCAGTACTTC. The encoded protein is CASTIQETQYF.

The V and J genes are TRBV19 and TRBJ2-2; the D gene is possibly TRBD2 (6 bases). This CDR3 has 18 amino acids. CDR1 and CDR2 (germline): LNHDA, SQIVND (reference sequence). V gave up 5 bases and J gave up 1 base, with 20 bases separating them. CDR3 region: CASSPSPPAAGNTGELFF. DNA of the CDR3: TGTGCCAGTAGTCCTTCCCCCCCGGCAGCGGGGAACACCGGGGAGCTGTTTTTT.

This rearrangement joins TRBV6-1 to TRBJ1-1; no clear D gene. V lost 4 bases and J lost 1, with 10 bases in between. The CDR3 sequence is 14 residues long. Germline CDR1 reads MNHNS; CDR2 reads SASEGT. The CDR3 DNA sequence: TGTGCCAGCAGTGTTATCCCAGGGAACACTGAAGCTTTCTTT. Protein product: CASSVIPGNTEAFF.

This clone showed up just once. The chain is built from TRBV2 and TRBJ1-5; D is unresolved. The CDR3 is 13 amino acids. The V gene's germline CDR1 is SNHLY and CDR2 FYNNEI. The V gene lost 1 base and the J gene lost 9 bases, with 10 bases spanning the gap. The CDR3: CASSEGGSRPQHF. CDR3 in DNA: TGTGCCAGCAGTGAAGGAGGTTCCCGGCCCCAGCATTTT.

J is TRBJ2-7 and V is TRBV5-1, with TRBD2 identical over 7 bases. V trimming: 4 bases; J trimming: 1 base; junction bases outside the gene matches: 8. Germline V gene lookup returns CDR1 SGHRS and CDR2 YFSETQ. CDR3 length: 15 residues. DNA of the CDR3: TGCGCCAGCAGCAGTCGGGCGGGAGTATCCTACGAGCAGTACTTC. It yields the protein CASSSRAGVSYEQYF. Variable domain in full (rest from reference TRBV5-1 and TRBJ2-7): KAGVTQTPRYLIKTRGQQVTLSCSPISGHRSVSWYQQTPGQGLQFLFEYFSETQRNKGNFPGRFSGRQFSNSRSEMNVSTLELGDSALYLCASSSRAGVSYEQYFGPGTRLTVT.

This sequence joins TRBV19 and TRBJ1-1; TRBD1 agrees at 9 bases. V lost 0 bases, J lost 1 base, and 9 bases stayed unmatched. This CDR3 contains 18 residues. CDR1 and CDR2 from the germline V gene are LNHDA and SQIVND (reference sequence). The CDR3 DNA reads as TGTGCCAGTAGTATAGAGTTCATGGGACAGGGTAGGAACACTGAAGCTTTCTTT. Protein product: CASSIEFMGQGRNTEAFF. The variable domain in full, with the rest retrieved from reference TRBV19 and TRBJ1-1, is DGGITQSPKYLFRKEGQNVTLSCEQNLNHDAMYWYRQDPGQGLRLIYYSQIVNDFQKGDIAEGYSVSREKKESFPLTVTSAQKNPTAFYLCASSIEFMGQGRNTEAFFGQGTRLTVV.

The chain employs TRBV6-5 and TRBJ1-3; tentative D call: TRBD1 (5 bases). The germline CDR1 and CDR2 sequences are MNHEY and SVGAGI. The CDR3 runs to 14 residues. V was clipped by 4 bases and J by 4 bases, with 11 bases between them. CDR3 DNA sequence: TGTGCCAGCAGTTGGCGGGGGTCCGGAAACACCATATATTTT. The encoded protein is CASSWRGSGNTIYF.

The chain has TRBV19 and TRBJ2-1; 7 bases align to TRBD2. From germline, CDR1 is LNHDA and CDR2 SQIVND (reference sequence). Trimming cost V 2 bases and J 9 bases; bases outside gene matches: 10. CDR3 length equals 15 residues. The CDR3 DNA sequence: TGTGCCAGTAGTATAAATGACGGACTAGTCAGTGAGCAGTTCTTC. Residues: CASSINDGLVSEQFF.

This clone was recorded once. The chain combines TRBV19 with TRBJ1-1; D gene uncertain. V lost 1 base and J 4 bases, leaving 13 bases between the germline ends. The germline CDR1 and CDR2 sequences are LNHDA and SQIVND (reference sequence). The CDR3 sequence is 15 residues long. CDR3 amino acids: CASSIGPDEGTEAFF. CDR3 DNA: TGTGCCAGTAGTATAGGGCCAGACGAGGGCACTGAAGCTTTCTTT.

V and J are TRBV2 and TRBJ2-1; D not resolved. V shed 2 bases and J shed 6 bases, with 5 bases lying between them. CDR1 SNHLY and CDR2 FYNNEI come from the germline V gene. This CDR3 is 12 amino acids long. The CDR3 protein is CASSESGNEQFF. The CDR3 nucleotides are TGTGCCAGCAGTGAATCAGGCAATGAGCAGTTCTTC.

The chain has TRBV5-6 and TRBJ1-4; D remains ambiguous. Trimming removed 2 bases at V and 0 bases at J, with 8 bases between. The CDR3 is made up of 15 amino acids. Germline values: CDR1 SGHDT, CDR2 YYEEEE. CDR3 coding DNA: TGTGCCAGCAGCTTCACCCAAGCAACTAATGAAAAACTGTTTTTT. It codes for CASSFTQATNEKLFF.

The genes are TRBV14 and TRBJ1-1; the match to TRBD1 covers 10 bases. With V trimmed by 3 bases and J by 3 bases, 10 bases remained unmatched. CDR1 and CDR2 from the germline V gene are SGHDN and FVKESK. The CDR3 runs 17 residues. The CDR3 DNA reads TGTGCCAGCAGCCACCTCCCGGGACAGGGGTGGGACACTGAAGCTTTCTTT. Protein sequence: CASSHLPGQGWDTEAFF.

The chain recombines TRBV30 with TRBJ1-2, with D maybe TRBD1 (5 bases). V lost 4 bases and J 4 bases, leaving 16 bases between the germline ends. The germline gives CDR1 GTSNPN, CDR2 SVGIG (reference sequence). This CDR3 spans 14 amino acids. In DNA form, the CDR3 reads TGTGCCTGGAACCATCCAGGGACTAGCTATGGCTACACCTTC. Translated: CAWNHPGTSYGYTF.